This T cell receptor (beta chain) comes out of a study of human CD8 memory T cell subsets. Findings of the study overall: This study sequenced only the T cell receptor beta chains and no others. Chao1 was used to estimate diversity, and its estimates suggested stem-like memory T cells were more diverse than precursor exhausted T cells.

Notes on this clonotype: Its antigen is as yet unknown.

It was by negative magnetic separation that total CD8+ T cells were enriched. CDR3 size: 14 residues. A UMI-labeled 5' RACE approach was the method that produced the TCR beta libraries. No DNA is given; TCRdb re-called the 5' RACE reads and lists each CDR3 protein once. Its clone listing holds 6,500 to 10,000 distinct CDR3 sequences. The sequenced sample consisted of CD8+ T cells from PBMCs. This sequence joins TRBV12-3 or TRBV12-4 and TRBJ2-3. This TCR was recovered from a human donor in good health. The CDR3 loop is CASRLAGLTDTQYF.